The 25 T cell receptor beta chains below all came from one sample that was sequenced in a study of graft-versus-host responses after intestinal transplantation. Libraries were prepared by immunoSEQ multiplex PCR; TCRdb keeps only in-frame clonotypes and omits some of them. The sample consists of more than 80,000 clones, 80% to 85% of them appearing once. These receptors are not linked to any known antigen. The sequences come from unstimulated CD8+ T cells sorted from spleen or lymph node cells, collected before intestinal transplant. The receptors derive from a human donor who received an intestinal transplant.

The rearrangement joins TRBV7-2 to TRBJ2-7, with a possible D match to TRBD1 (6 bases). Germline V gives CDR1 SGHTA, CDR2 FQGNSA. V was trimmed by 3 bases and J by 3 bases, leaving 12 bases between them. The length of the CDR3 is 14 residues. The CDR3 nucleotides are TGTGCCAGCAGCTTTTGGGTCAGGGGCTACGAGCAGTACTTC. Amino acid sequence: CASSFWVRGYEQYF.

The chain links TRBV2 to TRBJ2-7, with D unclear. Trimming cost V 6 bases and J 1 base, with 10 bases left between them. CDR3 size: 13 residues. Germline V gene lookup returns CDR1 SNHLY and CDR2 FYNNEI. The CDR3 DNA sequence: TGTGCCAGCAGCCCGGGTCAGTCCTACGAGCAGTACTTC. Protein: CASSPGQSYEQYF.

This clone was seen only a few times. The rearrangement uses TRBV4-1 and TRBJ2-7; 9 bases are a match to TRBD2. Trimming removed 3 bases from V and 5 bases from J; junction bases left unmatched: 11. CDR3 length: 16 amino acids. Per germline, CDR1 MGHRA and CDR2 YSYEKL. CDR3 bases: TGCGCCAGCAGCCAGGGCGGGGGGGCCAGGTTCCACGAGCAGTACTTC. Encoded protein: CASSQGGGARFHEQYF.

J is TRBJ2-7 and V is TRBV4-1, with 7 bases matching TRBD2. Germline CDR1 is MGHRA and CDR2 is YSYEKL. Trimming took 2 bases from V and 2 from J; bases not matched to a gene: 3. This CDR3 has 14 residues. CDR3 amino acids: CASSQKGGTYEQYF. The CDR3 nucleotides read TGCGCCAGCAGCCAAAAGGGAGGGACCTACGAGCAGTACTTC.

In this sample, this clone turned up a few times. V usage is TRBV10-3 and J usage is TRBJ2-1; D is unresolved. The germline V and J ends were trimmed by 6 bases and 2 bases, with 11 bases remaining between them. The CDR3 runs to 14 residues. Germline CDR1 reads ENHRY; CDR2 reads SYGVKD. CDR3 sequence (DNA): TGTGCCATCAGCCCGCGATGGACCTACAATGAGCAGTTCTTC. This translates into CAISPRWTYNEQFF.

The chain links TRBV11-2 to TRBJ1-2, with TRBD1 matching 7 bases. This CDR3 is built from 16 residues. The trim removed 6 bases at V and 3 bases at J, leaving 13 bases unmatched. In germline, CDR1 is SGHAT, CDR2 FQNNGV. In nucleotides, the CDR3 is TGTGCCAGCAGTCGGGGACAGACGAACTACTACTATGGCTACACCTTC. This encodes CASSRGQTNYYYGYTF. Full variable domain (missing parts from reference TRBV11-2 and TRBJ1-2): EAGVAQSPRYKIIEKRQSVAFWCNPISGHATLYWYQQILGQGPKLLIQFQNNGVVDDSQLPKDRFSAERLKGVDSTLKIQPAKLEDSAVYLCASSRGQTNYYYGYTFGSGTRLTVV.

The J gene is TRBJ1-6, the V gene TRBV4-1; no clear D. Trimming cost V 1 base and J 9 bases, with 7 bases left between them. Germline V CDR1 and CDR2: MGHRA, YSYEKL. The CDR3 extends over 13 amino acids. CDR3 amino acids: CASSQGAVSPLHF. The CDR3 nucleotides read TGCGCCAGCAGCCAAGGAGCCGTTTCACCCCTCCACTTT.

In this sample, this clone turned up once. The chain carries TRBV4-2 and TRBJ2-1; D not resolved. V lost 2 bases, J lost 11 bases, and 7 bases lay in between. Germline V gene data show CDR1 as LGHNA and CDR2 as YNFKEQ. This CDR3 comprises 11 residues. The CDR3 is CASSQWRKQFF. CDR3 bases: TGTGCCAGCAGCCAATGGCGGAAGCAGTTCTTC.

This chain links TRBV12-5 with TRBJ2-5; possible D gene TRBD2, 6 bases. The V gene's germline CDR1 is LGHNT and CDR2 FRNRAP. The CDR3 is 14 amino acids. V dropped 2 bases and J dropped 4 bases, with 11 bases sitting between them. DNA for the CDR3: TGTGCTAGTGGTTTGTTTGAGGGAGGAGAGACCCAGTACTTC. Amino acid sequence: CASGLFEGGETQYF.

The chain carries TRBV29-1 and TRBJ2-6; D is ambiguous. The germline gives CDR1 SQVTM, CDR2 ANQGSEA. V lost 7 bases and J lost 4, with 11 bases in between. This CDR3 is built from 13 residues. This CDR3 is CSGFTDGANVLTF. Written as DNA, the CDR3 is TGCAGCGGTTTCACGGACGGGGCCAACGTCCTGACTTTC.

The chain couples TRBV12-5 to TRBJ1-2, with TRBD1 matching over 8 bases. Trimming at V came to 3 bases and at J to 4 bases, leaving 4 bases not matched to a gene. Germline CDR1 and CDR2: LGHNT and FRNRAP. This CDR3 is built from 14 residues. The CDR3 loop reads CASGLGTGSYGYTF. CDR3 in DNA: TGTGCTAGTGGTTTAGGGACAGGATCCTATGGCTACACCTTC.

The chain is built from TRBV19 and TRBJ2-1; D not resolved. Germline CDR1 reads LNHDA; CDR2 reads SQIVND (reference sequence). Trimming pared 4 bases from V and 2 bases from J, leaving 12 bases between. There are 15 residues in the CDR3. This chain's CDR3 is CASSRGALPYNEQFF. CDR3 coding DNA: TGTGCCAGTAGTAGAGGTGCATTACCCTACAATGAGCAGTTCTTC.

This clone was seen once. CDR3 in amino acids: CASSFGGNYGYTF. The CDR3 nucleotides are TGTGCCAGCAGCTTCGGGGGGAACTATGGCTACACCTTC. The chain carries TRBV7-9 and TRBJ1-2; possibly TRBD1 for D (5 bases). The germline gives CDR1 SEHNR, CDR2 FQNEAQ (reference sequence). The germline V and J ends were trimmed by 3 bases and 2 bases, with 7 bases remaining between them. The CDR3 totals 13 residues.

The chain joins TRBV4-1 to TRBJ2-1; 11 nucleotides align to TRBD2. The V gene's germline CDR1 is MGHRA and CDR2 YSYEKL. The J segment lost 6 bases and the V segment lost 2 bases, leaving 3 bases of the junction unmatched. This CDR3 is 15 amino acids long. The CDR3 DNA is TGCGCCAGCAGCCAAACTAGCGGGAGTGGCAATGAGCAGTTCTTC. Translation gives CASSQTSGSGNEQFF.

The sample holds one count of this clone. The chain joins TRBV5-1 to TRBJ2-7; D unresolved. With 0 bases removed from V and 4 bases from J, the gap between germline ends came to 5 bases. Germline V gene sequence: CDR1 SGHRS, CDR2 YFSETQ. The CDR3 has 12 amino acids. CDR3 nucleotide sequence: TGCGCCAGCAGCTTGGGACGATACGAGCAGTACTTC. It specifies CASSLGRYEQYF.

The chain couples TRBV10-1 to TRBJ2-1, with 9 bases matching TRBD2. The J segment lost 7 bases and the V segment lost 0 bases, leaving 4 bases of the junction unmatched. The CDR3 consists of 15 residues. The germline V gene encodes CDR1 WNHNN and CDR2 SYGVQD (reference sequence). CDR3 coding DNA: TGCGCCAGCAGTGAGTCCAGCGGGAGGACGAATGAGCAGTTCTTC. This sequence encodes CASSESSGRTNEQFF.

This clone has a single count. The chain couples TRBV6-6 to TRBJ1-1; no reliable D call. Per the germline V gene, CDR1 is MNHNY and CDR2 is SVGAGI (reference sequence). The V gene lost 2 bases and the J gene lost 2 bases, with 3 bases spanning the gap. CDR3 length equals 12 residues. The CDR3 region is CASSYSNTEAFF. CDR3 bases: TGTGCCAGCAGTTACAGTAACACTGAAGCTTTCTTT.

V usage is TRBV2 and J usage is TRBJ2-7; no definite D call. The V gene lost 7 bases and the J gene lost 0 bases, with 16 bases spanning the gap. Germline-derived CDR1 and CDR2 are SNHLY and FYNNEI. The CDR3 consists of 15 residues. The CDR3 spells CASNGRNRRSYEQYF. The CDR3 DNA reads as TGTGCCAGCAATGGACGGAACCGCCGCTCCTACGAGCAGTACTTC.

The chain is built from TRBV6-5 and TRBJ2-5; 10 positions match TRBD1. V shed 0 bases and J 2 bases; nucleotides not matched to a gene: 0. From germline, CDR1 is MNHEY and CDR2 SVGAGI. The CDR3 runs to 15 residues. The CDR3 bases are TGTGCCAGCAGTTACTCGGACAGGGGGCAAGAGACCCAGTACTTC. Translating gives CASSYSDRGQETQYF.

CDR3 bases: TGTGCCTGGAGGGTAATGGGAAGAGATACGCAGTATTTT. Amino acid sequence: CAWRVMGRDTQYF. The chain has TRBV30 and TRBJ2-3; D is uncertain. V was trimmed by 3 bases and J by 5 bases, leaving 12 bases between them. The germline CDR1 and CDR2 sequences are GTSNPN and SVGIG (reference sequence). The CDR3 is 13 residues long.

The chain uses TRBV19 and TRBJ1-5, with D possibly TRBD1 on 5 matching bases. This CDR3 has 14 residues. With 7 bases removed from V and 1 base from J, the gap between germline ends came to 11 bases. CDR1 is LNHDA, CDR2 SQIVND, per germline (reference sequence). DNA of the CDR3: TGTGCCAGTAAAGTGGGGGGGAGCAATCAGCCCCAGCATTTT. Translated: CASKVGGSNQPQHF.

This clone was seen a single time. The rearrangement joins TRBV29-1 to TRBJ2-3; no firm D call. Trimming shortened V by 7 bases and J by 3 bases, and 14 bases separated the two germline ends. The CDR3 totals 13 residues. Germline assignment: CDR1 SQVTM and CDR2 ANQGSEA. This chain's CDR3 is CSGRVPLTDTQYF. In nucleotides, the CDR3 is TGCAGCGGTCGCGTTCCCTTGACAGATACGCAGTATTTT.

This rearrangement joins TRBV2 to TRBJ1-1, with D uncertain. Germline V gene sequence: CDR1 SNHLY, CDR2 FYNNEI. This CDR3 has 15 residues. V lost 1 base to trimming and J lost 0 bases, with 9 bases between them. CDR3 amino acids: CASSEVGLVNTEAFF. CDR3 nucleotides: TGTGCCAGCAGTGAAGTCGGTTTGGTGAACACTGAAGCTTTCTTT.

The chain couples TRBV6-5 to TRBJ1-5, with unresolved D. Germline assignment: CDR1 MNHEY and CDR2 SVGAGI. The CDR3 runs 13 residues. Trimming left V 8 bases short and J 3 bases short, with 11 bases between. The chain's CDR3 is CASLEAFNQPQHF. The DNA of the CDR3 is TGTGCCAGCCTCGAAGCCTTCAATCAGCCCCAGCATTTT.

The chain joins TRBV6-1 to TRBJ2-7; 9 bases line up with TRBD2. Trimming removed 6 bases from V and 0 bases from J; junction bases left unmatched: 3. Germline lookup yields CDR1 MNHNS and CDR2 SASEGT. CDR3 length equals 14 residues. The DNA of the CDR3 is TGTGCCAGCAGCAGTAGCGGGAGCTCCTACGAGCAGTACTTC. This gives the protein CASSSSGSSYEQYF.